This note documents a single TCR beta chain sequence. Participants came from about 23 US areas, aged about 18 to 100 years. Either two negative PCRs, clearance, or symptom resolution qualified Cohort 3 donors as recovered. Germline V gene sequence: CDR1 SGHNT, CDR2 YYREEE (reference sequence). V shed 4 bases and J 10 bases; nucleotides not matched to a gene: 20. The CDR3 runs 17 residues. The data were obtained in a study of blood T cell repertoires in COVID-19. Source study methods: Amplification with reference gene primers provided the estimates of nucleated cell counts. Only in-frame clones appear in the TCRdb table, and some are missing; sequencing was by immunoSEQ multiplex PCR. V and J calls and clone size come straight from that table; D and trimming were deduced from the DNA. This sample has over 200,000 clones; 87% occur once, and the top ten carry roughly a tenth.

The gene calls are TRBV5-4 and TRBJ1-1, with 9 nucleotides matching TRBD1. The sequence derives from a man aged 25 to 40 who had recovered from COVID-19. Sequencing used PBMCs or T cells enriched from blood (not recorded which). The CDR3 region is CASSRRGTGFLPSTAFF. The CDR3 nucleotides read TGTGCCAGCAGCCGGCGTGGGACAGGGTTTCTCCCCTCTACAGCTTTCTTT.